The T cell receptor (beta chain) under discussion was sequenced for a study of CD8+CD57+ T cells in acquired aplastic anemia. In the study overall: Mean yield of DNA from sorted CD4+ and CD8+ cells was 2.5 to 4 ug. Healthy donor sequencing depth: 10 million to 10.8 million CD4+, fewer than 13 million CD8+ reads.

Study conclusions and caveats: Sharing between patients and controls was observed for roughly 30 CD8+ CDR3 sequences. For CD8+ Simpson's diversity, patients and controls showed no significant difference.

The CDR3 extends over 13 amino acids. In germline, CDR1 is SSHAT, CDR2 FNYEAQ (reference sequence). Turning to this clonotype: What it binds is unknown. The junction differs from germline at one of its ends, possibly a read error.

Investigators profiled TCR beta VDJ and CDR3 from genomic DNA template. TCRdb processed the reads anew with MiXCR; each CDR3 protein has one entry. The table shows around 170,000 distinct CDR3 sequences, with around 60% occurring only once. This rearrangement joins TRBV7-7 to TRBJ2-1; 8 nucleotides agree with TRBD2. This receptor was identified in a human donor in good health. The sequenced sample consisted of sorted CD4+, CD8+, or CD8+CD57+ T cells (not recorded which) from PBMCs. The CDR3 DNA reads TGTGCTAGCAGCTTTTCAGCGGGAGATCAGCAGTTCTTC. This gives the protein CASSFSAGDQQFF. The full variable domain, in which reference TRBV7-7 and TRBJ2-1 provide the parts outside the CDR3, is GAGVSQSPRYKVTKRGQDVTLRCDPISSHATLYWYQQALGQGPEFLTYFNYEAQPDKSGLPSDRFSAERPEGSISTLTIQRTEQRDSAMYRCASSFSAGDQQFFGPGTRLTVL.